This paragraph covers one T cell receptor (beta chain) sequence. Its antigen is undetermined. The PCR ran on 60 Vbeta and 13 Jbeta primers. Data came from immunoSEQ multiplex PCR; TCRdb stores just in-frame clones and leaves some out. The table records about 84,000 clones, around 68% of them present only once. The data were taken from a study of cytomegalovirus exposure and HLA in healthy donors. General observations from the study: Association of a missense DCLRE1C variant with TCR beta V- and J-gene trimming was reported in a later analysis. Overall, around 150 TCR beta chains were annotated as cytomegalovirus-associated. Three CMV-associated chains were confirmed in vitro to be specific for CMV antigens.

The CDR3 covers 14 residues. The sequenced material came from PBMCs. The chain is built from TRBV21-1 and TRBJ2-4; no DNA check was done on the table's D call, TRBD2. TRBV21-1 is designated a pseudogene. The source of this sequence is a woman aged 40 to 50 in good health and CMV-seropositive. The CDR3 sequence is CASSMRLAKNIQYF. CDR3 sequence (DNA): TGTGCCAGCAGCATGAGACTAGCCAAAAACATTCAGTACTTC.